The 21 T cell receptor beta chains listed next were all sequenced from one sample in a study of T cell clonality in common variable immunodeficiency. The study, taken as a whole, reports: Common variable immunodeficiency TCR beta sequences reportedly had fewer deletions and N-nucleotide insertions.

These receptors have no known antigen. Assay: immunoSEQ multiplex PCR; the TCRdb copy retains only in-frame clones and omits some. This sample comprises 25,000 to 35,000 clones, none seen once only. The sample consisted of peripheral blood mononuclear cells. Receptors originate from a human donor with common variable immunodeficiency.

This clone was counted a few times. The CDR3 is cut off 3 residues early in the read; its end comes from the germline J gene. This chain uses TRBV30 with TRBJ2-1, with 9 nucleotides matching TRBD1. V trimming: 5 bases; J trimming: 8 bases; junction bases outside the gene matches: 10. There are 14 residues in the CDR3. The germline CDR1 and CDR2 sequences are GTSNPN and SVGIG (reference sequence). The sequenced CDR3 bases are TGTGCCTGGGATTCGGGACAGGGAGCTTATGAG. Its translation is CAWDSGQGAYE. The whole CDR3 is CAWDSGQGAYEQFF. Combining the CDR3 with reference TRBV30 and TRBJ2-1 gives the whole variable domain SQTIHQWPATLVQPVGSPLSLECTVEGTSNPNLYWYRQAAGRGLQLLFYSVGIGQISSEVPQNLSASRPQDRQFILSSKKLLLSDSGFYLCAWDSGQGAYEQFFGPGTRLTVL.

This clone occurred a few times. The missing CDR3 end, 3 residues past where the read stops, is filled in from the germline J gene. The chain combines TRBV6-2 or TRBV6-3 with TRBJ2-7, with 7 nucleotides matching TRBD1. The CDR3 totals 15 residues. V lost 7 bases, J lost 2 bases, and 11 bases stayed unmatched. Germline V gene sequence: CDR1 MNHEY, CDR2 SVGEGT. The CDR3 bases that were read are TGTGCCAGCATCCTCCGACAGGGATCTACCTACGAG. Translating it yields CASILRQGSTYE. The CDR3 in full is CASILRQGSTYEQYF.

This clone was observed at least ten times. The read ends 3 residues early relative to the CDR3; the germline J gene fills the gap. The V gene is TRBV7-3, the J gene TRBJ2-1, with no clear D. CDR1 is SGHTA, CDR2 FQGTGA, per germline. The CDR3 runs 14 residues. The germline V and J ends were trimmed by 5 bases and 1 base, with 9 bases remaining between them. CDR3 loop: CASSPSGSYNEQFF. CDR3 DNA (partial): TGTGCCAGCAGCCCGTCCGGTTCCTACAATGAG.

This clone ranks as medium-sized. The read ends 3 residues shy of where the CDR3 ends; the end is completed using the germline J gene. V gene TRBV9 combines with J gene TRBJ2-2; 8 positions agree with TRBD2. V was pared by 3 bases and J by 5 bases, with 12 bases of the junction left unmatched. Germline CDR1 reads SGDLS; CDR2 reads YYNGEE. This CDR3 is built from 17 residues. This CDR3 is CASSAIPTSETTGELFF. CDR3 DNA (partial): TGTGCCAGCAGCGCAATTCCGACTAGCGAGACGACCGGGGAG.

As for this clone: The read terminates 3 residues before the CDR3 end, so the remaining end is supplied by the germline J gene. V usage is TRBV7-8 and J usage is TRBJ2-5; 7 nucleotides align to TRBD2. Per the germline V gene, CDR1 is SGHVS and CDR2 is FQNEAQ. The CDR3 loop spans 14 amino acids. V lost 4 bases and J lost 3; bases outside the gene matches: 5. CDR3 DNA, as far as it was read: TGTGCCAGCAGCTCCGGGACTACGAAAGAGACC. This encodes CASSSGTTKET. The CDR3 as a whole reads CASSSGTTKETQYF.

This clone was counted a few times. Just one base apart from a much larger clone, this may be a read error. The read ends 3 residues before the CDR3 terminus; that terminus is restored from the germline J gene. V is TRBV7-2 and J is TRBJ2-7; D might be TRBD2 (7 bases). Between the trimmed V and J ends, which lost 2 bases and 3 bases, there was a span of 14 bases. The CDR3 contains 15 residues. The germline CDR1 and CDR2 sequences are SGHTA and FQGNSA. The CDR3 sequence is CASSLRTGGDYEQYF. CDR3 DNA, as far as it was read: TGTGCCAGCAGCTTAAGGACGGGGGGCGACTACGAG.

This clone was detected only a few times. The read stops 3 residues short of the end of the CDR3; the missing end is completed from the germline J gene. The chain links TRBV30 to TRBJ2-1; 12 bases map to TRBD2. With 5 bases clipped from V and 7 bases from J, the junction kept 12 bases outside the gene matches. Germline V lookup: CDR1 GTSNPN, CDR2 SVGIG (reference sequence). The CDR3 totals 16 residues. CDR3 sequence: CAWAPPSGGAVNEQFF. The CDR3 DNA, read in part, is TGTGCCTGGGCCCCTCCTAGCGGGGGGGCCGTGAATGAG.

The sample holds many counts of this clone. The read ends 3 residues shy of where the CDR3 ends; the end is completed using the germline J gene. The V gene is TRBV29-1, the J gene TRBJ1-1, with D perhaps TRBD1 (5 bases). V dropped 7 bases and J dropped 6 bases, with 18 bases sitting between them. This CDR3 has 13 residues. The germline CDR1 and CDR2 sequences are SQVTM and ANQGSEA. The CDR3 DNA, read in part, is TGCAGCGCCAATAAAGGCGGGGGGGCTGAA. Its translation is CSANKGGGAE. The entire CDR3 protein reads CSANKGGGAEAFF.

This clone showed up just a few times. The read is 3 residues too short to cover the CDR3 end, so that end is filled in from the germline J gene. Other nucleotide sequences in the sample specify the same CDR3. V and J are TRBV7-2 and TRBJ2-5; D is unresolved. CDR1 is SGHTA, CDR2 FQGNSA, per germline. There are 12 residues in the CDR3. The CDR3 sequence is CASTRSQETQYF. The sequenced CDR3 bases are TGTGCCAGCACCAGATCGCAGGAAACC.

Only a few counts were recorded for this clone. The read ends 3 residues shy of where the CDR3 ends; the end is completed using the germline J gene. The chain employs TRBV7-9 and TRBJ1-2; D gene uncertain. Germline V gene lookup returns CDR1 SEHNR and CDR2 FQNEAQ (reference sequence). Trimming stripped 4 bases from V and 6 bases from J, with 9 bases between. This CDR3 contains 12 residues. CDR3 DNA (partial): TGTGCCAGCAGCTCCGGGTGGAATGGC. It yields the protein CASSSGWNG. From start to end, the CDR3 is CASSSGWNGYTF.

This clone was picked up many times. Coverage ceases 3 residues before the CDR3 finishes, and the germline J gene fills in the end. The V call is TRBV4-2, the J call TRBJ1-5, with 7 bases identical to TRBD1. CDR3 length: 16 amino acids. Per the germline V gene, CDR1 is LGHNA and CDR2 is YNFKEQ. Unmatched junction bases numbered 10, after V lost 3 bases and J lost 5 bases. The covered CDR3 bases are TGTGCCAGCAGCCACACGCGACAGGGTACCCATCAGCCC. Translating gives CASSHTRQGTHQP. The complete CDR3 reads CASSHTRQGTHQPQHF.

Points on this clone: The CDR3 is cut off 3 residues early in the read; its end comes from the germline J gene. J is TRBJ1-6 and V is TRBV7-2, with D possibly being TRBD1 (5 bases). CDR1 is SGHTA and CDR2 is FQGNSA in the germline V gene. V was cut by 5 bases and J by 12 bases, with 17 bases left in between. The CDR3 length is 14 residues. The covered CDR3 bases are TGTGCCAGCAGCCCCTCGGTGTCGGGGGGACCC. It yields the protein CASSPSVSGGP. The full CDR3 protein reads CASSPSVSGGPLHF.

CDR3 loop: CASSLAPNYEQYF. Incomplete CDR3 DNA: TGTGCCAGCAGCTTAGCCCCAAACTACGAG. The chain couples TRBV11-2 to TRBJ2-7; D remains ambiguous. Read sequence stops 3 residues before the CDR3 end, and the germline J gene provides the missing end. Germline CDR1 and CDR2: SGHAT and FQNNGV. V was trimmed by 1 base and J by 3 bases, leaving 7 bases between them. CDR3 length: 13 amino acids.

Details on this clone: A read error may produce the germline difference seen at one junction end. The CDR3 end lies 3 residues beyond the end of the read and is filled in from the germline J gene. The J gene is TRBJ2-7, the V gene TRBV2; 9 bases agree with TRBD1. The CDR3 is 15 amino acids. The germline V gene encodes CDR1 SNHLY and CDR2 FYNNEI. The CDR3 bases that were read are TGTGCAAGCAAGCGGAAACAGGGGGCGATCACCGAG. It encodes CASKRKQGAITE. The whole CDR3 region reads CASKRKQGAITEQYF.

This clone was seen a few times. CDR3 region: CASRTGGDYGYTF. The sequenced CDR3 bases are TGTGCCAGTAGGACAGGGGGGGACTATGGC. V usage is TRBV19 and J usage is TRBJ1-2, with 9 bases lining up with TRBD1. The read gets to within 3 residues of the CDR3 end, and the germline J gene fills in the rest. V lost 6 bases, J lost 3 bases, and 2 bases stayed unmatched. The CDR3 sequence is 13 residues long. The germline gives CDR1 LNHDA, CDR2 SQIVND (reference sequence).

This clone was counted only a few times. The read stops 3 residues short of the end of the CDR3; the missing end is completed from the germline J gene. The chain uses TRBV5-8 and TRBJ1-1; 7 nucleotides line up with TRBD1. V gave up 2 bases and J gave up 5 bases; unmatched junction bases: 6. CDR1 and CDR2 from the germline V gene are SGHTS and YDEGEE. The length of the CDR3 is 14 residues. The sequenced CDR3 bases are TGTGCCAGCAGCTTACCCAGGGGGAGGACTGAA. Amino acid sequence: CASSLPRGRTE. The CDR3 as a whole reads CASSLPRGRTEAFF.

Note on this clone: The CDR3 is cut off 3 residues early in the read; its end comes from the germline J gene. The rearrangement links TRBV5-1 to TRBJ2-7, with TRBD1 matching 10 bases. In germline, CDR1 is SGHRS, CDR2 YFSETQ. J lost 2 bases, V lost 1 base, and 6 bases had no gene match. The CDR3 runs 16 residues. CDR3 amino acids: CASSLRSGQGAYEQYF. The CDR3 DNA, read in part, is TGCGCCAGCAGCTTGAGGTCCGGACAGGGGGCCTACGAG.

This clone was seen a few times. The read ends 3 residues shy of where the CDR3 ends; the end is completed using the germline J gene. The J gene is TRBJ2-7, the V gene TRBV7-8; 7 bases fit TRBD1. Germline CDR1 and CDR2: SGHVS and FQNEAQ. CDR3 length equals 14 residues. V dropped 5 bases and J dropped 6; count of bases not matched to a gene: 10. The CDR3 loop reads CASSPVRGPGEQYF. The DNA read from the CDR3 is TGTGCCAGCAGCCCGGTGAGGGGGCCGGGCGAG.

This clone is termed medium-sized. The sequenced fragment ends 3 residues before the CDR3 boundary, so the rest is inferred from the germline J gene. The rearrangement joins TRBV9 to TRBJ2-7, with 8 bases matching TRBD2. Per the germline V gene, CDR1 is SGDLS and CDR2 is YYNGEE. The ends lost 0 bases at V and 4 bases at J; junction bases unmatched: 3. This CDR3 comprises 14 residues. CDR3 bases read: TGTGCCAGCAGCGTAGGGGGACTAGGGTACGAG. Its translation is CASSVGGLGYE. The complete CDR3 protein is CASSVGGLGYEQYF.

As for this clone: With the read ending 3 residues before the CDR3 end, the germline J gene is used to fill in that end. V is TRBV19 and J is TRBJ1-4; possible D gene TRBD1, 5 bases. Between the trimmed V and J ends, which lost 7 bases and 10 bases, there was a span of 13 bases. The CDR3 loop spans 12 amino acids. Germline V lookup: CDR1 LNHDA, CDR2 SQIVND (reference sequence). The sequenced part of the CDR3 DNA is TGTGCCAGTATCTCCCAGGGAAGAAAA. Translated: CASISQGRK. The full CDR3 reads CASISQGRKLFF.

This clone occurred many times. With the read ending 3 residues before the CDR3 end, the germline J gene is used to fill in that end. J is TRBJ1-2 and V is TRBV20-1, with 9 bases matching TRBD1. Per germline, CDR1 DFQATT and CDR2 SNEGSKA (reference sequence). The CDR3 has 16 residues. V dropped 4 bases and J dropped 2; count of bases not matched to a gene: 11. CDR3 residues: CSAKMTGGDHNYGYTF. The sequenced CDR3 bases are TGCAGTGCTAAAATGACAGGGGGAGATCACAACTATGGC.